This T cell receptor beta chain was sequenced during a study of blood T cell repertoires in COVID-19. Study-wide context: Collection of acute and convalescent COVID-19 samples took place in the United States, Italy and Spain.

Authors' processing steps: From reference gene primer amplification, estimates of nucleated cell counts were derived. Repertoires were generated with immunoSEQ multiplex PCR, while TCRdb's copy carries only in-frame clones and drops some. For V, J and clone size, that table is used; D and trimming come from the DNA. Among 150,000 or so clones listed, just under 90% were seen once. CDR1 is MDHEN and CDR2 is SYDVKM in the germline V gene. Trimming at V came to 4 bases and at J to 8 bases, leaving 7 bases not matched to a gene. The CDR3 length is 14 residues. Patients at the Seattle site were enrolled during active infection and followed longitudinally.

The V and J genes are TRBV28 and TRBJ1-4; TRBD1 matches at 7 bases. The receptor comes from a woman aged 70 to 79 with COVID-19, enrolled during active disease. Sample: peripheral blood. DNA for the CDR3: TGTGCCAGCAGTTCCTACGACAGGGTCGAAAAACTGTTTTTT. It codes for CASSSYDRVEKLFF.